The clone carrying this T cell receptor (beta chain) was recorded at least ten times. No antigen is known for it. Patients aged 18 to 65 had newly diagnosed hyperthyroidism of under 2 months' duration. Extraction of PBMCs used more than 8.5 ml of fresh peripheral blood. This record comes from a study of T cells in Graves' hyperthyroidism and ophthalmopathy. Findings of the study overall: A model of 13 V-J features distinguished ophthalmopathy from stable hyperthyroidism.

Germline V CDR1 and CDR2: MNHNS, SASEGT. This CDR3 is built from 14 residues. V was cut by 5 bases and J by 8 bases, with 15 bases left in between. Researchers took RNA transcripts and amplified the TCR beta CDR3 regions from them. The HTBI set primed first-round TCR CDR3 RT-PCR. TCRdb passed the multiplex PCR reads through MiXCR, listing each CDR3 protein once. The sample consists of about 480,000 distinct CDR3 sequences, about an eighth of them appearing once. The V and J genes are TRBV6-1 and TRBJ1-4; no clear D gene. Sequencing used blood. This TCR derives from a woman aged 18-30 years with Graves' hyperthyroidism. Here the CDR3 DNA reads TGTGCCAGCAGTTCCCCCGGCGAAGGCGAAAAACTGTTTTTT. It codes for CASSSPGEGEKLFF.